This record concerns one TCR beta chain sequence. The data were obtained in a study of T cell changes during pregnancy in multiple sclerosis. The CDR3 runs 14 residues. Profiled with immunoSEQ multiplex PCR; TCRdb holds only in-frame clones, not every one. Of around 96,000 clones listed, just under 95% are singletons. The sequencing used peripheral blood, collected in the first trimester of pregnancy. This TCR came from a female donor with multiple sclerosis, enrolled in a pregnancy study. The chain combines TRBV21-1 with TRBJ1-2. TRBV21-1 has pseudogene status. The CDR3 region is CASSKEAGAYGYTF. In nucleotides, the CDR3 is TGTGCCAGCAGCAAAGAGGCCGGAGCCTATGGCTACACCTTC.